The rows below give T cell receptor beta chains drawn from one sample of a study of OX40 agonist ivuxolimab in advanced cancers. Profiled with immunoSEQ multiplex PCR; TCRdb holds only in-frame clones, not every one. This sample has approximately 71,000 clones, with roughly 84% found just once. The material was CD4+ or CD8+ T cells sorted from blood, obtained in a trial of the OX40 agonist ivuxolimab. The receptors were sampled from an adult with an advanced solid tumor such as melanoma, head and neck, liver or kidney cancer. Both conserved end residues are part of each CDR3. A D gene is named only where the DNA matches it firmly. Size is stated for part of the rows, as once, few or many counts, or as a class when the clone is expanded.

j_gene,len,abundance,v_gene,d_gene,CDR3nt,CDR3aa
TRBJ1-5,14,NA,TRBV4-1,NA,TGCGCCAGCAGCCAAGCCCTTAGCAATCAGCCCCAGCATTTT,CASSQALSNQPQHF
TRBJ2-2,16,NA,TRBV7-3,TRBD2,TGTGCCAGCAGCCCAGCGGGACCCGCGAACACCGGGGAGCTGTTTTTT,CASSPAGPANTGELFF
TRBJ1-5,13,NA,TRBV6-5,NA,TGTGCCAGCAACAGGCGGCCAAATCAGCCCCAGCATTTT,CASNRRPNQPQHF
TRBJ2-5,12,NA,TRBV30,NA,TGTGCCTGGAGTGTCATTAGCGAGACCCAGTACTTC,CAWSVISETQYF
TRBJ2-1,14,few,TRBV29-1,TRBD2,TGCAGCGTTGTTAGCGGGGGGACTTACAATGAGCAGTTCTTC,CSVVSGGTYNEQFF
TRBJ1-1,13,NA,TRBV27,TRBD1,TGTGCCAGCAATATACCCGGGACAGCTGAAGCTTTCTTT,CASNIPGTAEAFF
TRBJ1-2,12,NA,TRBV19,TRBD1,TGTGCCAGTAGGGGGGACAGGGAAGGCTACACCTTC,CASRGDREGYTF
TRBJ2-7,16,NA,TRBV18,TRBD2,TGTGCCAGCTCACCCCCCAGGGCCACCATAGCGGGGGAGCAGTACTTC,CASSPPRATIAGEQYF
TRBJ1-2,13,once,TRBV5-5,NA,TGTGCCAGCAGCCCCGGGACGTTAAGTGGCTACACCTTC,CASSPGTLSGYTF
TRBJ2-1,15,NA,TRBV5-1,NA,TGCGCCAGCAGCTTGGTTCTGGGGGCCCTCAATGAGCAGTTCTTC,CASSLVLGALNEQFF
TRBJ1-2,15,NA,TRBV5-1,NA,TGCGCCAGCAGCTTGGCACAGCTTTCTAACTATGGCTACACCTTC,CASSLAQLSNYGYTF
TRBJ2-7,14,NA,TRBV7-2,NA,TGTGCCAGCAGCCCGCCCCCGGGAACCTACGAGCAGTACTTC,CASSPPPGTYEQYF
TRBJ2-5,14,NA,TRBV7-9,NA,TGTGCCAGCAGCTTCTCCAGAGACCAAGAGACCCAGTACTTC,CASSFSRDQETQYF
TRBJ2-6,17,NA,TRBV4-3,NA,TGCGCCAGCAGCCAAGGAGGGCCACCCTCTGGGGCCAACGTCCTGACTTTC,CASSQGGPPSGANVLTF
TRBJ1-4,13,NA,TRBV19,NA,TGTGCCAGTAGTAGGGGGACAAATGAAAAACTGTTTTTT,CASSRGTNEKLFF
TRBJ2-1,14,NA,TRBV18,TRBD1,TGTGCCAGCTCACCCTCGACAGGGGGCAATGAGCAGTTCTTC,CASSPSTGGNEQFF
TRBJ2-1,11,NA,TRBV18,NA,TGTGCCAGCTCATCAGATGGGGAGCAGTTCTTC,CASSSDGEQFF
TRBJ2-7,13,NA,TRBV7-2,NA,TGTGCCAGCAGCTTAGTATCTCCCGGCGGGCAGTACTTC,CASSLVSPGGQYF
TRBJ1-1,13,NA,TRBV10-2,NA,TGCGCCAGCAGAGGTCCACTGAACACTGAAGCTTTCTTT,CASRGPLNTEAFF
TRBJ2-5,19,NA,TRBV14,NA,TGTGCCAGCAGCCAGATCCCCTTCCGGGGACGGGGGTTCCAAGAGACCCAGTACTTC,CASSQIPFRGRGFQETQYF
TRBJ2-1,14,NA,TRBV9,TRBD2,TGTGCCAGCAGCGTGGGGACTAGCTCCAATGAGCAGTTCTTC,CASSVGTSSNEQFF
TRBJ2-3,17,once,TRBV11-2,TRBD2,TGTGCCAGCAGCTTAGGTTCTAGCGGGGGGTTCACAGATACGCAGTATTTT,CASSLGSSGGFTDTQYF
TRBJ2-2,19,few,TRBV7-8,NA,TGTGCCAGCAGCCCGAGCCAAGGACTCGATTCCCAGGGAACCGGGGAGCTGTTTTTT,CASSPSQGLDSQGTGELFF
TRBJ2-7,15,NA,TRBV27,NA,TGTGCCAGCAGGCAACCCGGGACGCAGTCCTACGAGCAGTACTTC,CASRQPGTQSYEQYF
TRBJ2-3,14,NA,TRBV7-9,NA,TGTGCCAGCAGCTTAGCCGGCTTGAGGGATACGCAGTATTTT,CASSLAGLRDTQYF
TRBJ1-3,14,NA,TRBV30,NA,TGTGCCTGGAGAAGTGGGAACTCTGGAAACACCATATATTTT,CAWRSGNSGNTIYF
TRBJ2-6,18,NA,TRBV27,TRBD1,TGTGCCAGCTTTCCTACAGGGGTTCCCCTCTCTGGGGCCAACGTCCTGACTTTC,CASFPTGVPLSGANVLTF
TRBJ2-3,16,NA,TRBV7-8,TRBD2,TGTGCCAGCAGTCCGTTACTAGCGCTCCCTTCAGATACGCAGTATTTT,CASSPLLALPSDTQYF
TRBJ1-2,12,NA,TRBV5-1,TRBD1,TGCGCCAGCAGTAGGGGGCCCTATGGCTACACCTTC,CASSRGPYGYTF
TRBJ1-5,14,NA,TRBV10-2,NA,TGCGCCAGCAGTGACAGCTCGGGCAATCAGCCCCAGCATTTT,CASSDSSGNQPQHF
TRBJ2-3,14,once,TRBV9,TRBD2,TGTGCCAGCAGCGTGACTAGCGGGGAGAATACGCAGTATTTT,CASSVTSGENTQYF
TRBJ2-2,9,NA,TRBV10-1,NA,TGCGGAGAGGTTGGGGAGCTGTTTTTT,CGEVGELFF
TRBJ1-2,13,NA,TRBV7-9,NA,TGTGCCAGCAAAGGAGACTCTAACTATGGCTACACCTTC,CASKGDSNYGYTF
TRBJ2-7,15,few,TRBV1,NA,TGCACCAGCAGCCAAGACACCCGGGAAGCCTACGAGCAGTACTTC,CTSSQDTREAYEQYF
TRBJ1-3,13,NA,TRBV6-6,NA,TGTGCCCTACACGTCCCCGCTGGAAACACCATATATTTT,CALHVPAGNTIYF
TRBJ2-6,15,NA,TRBV5-1,NA,TGCGCCAGCAGCATTGACAGCGCTGGGGCCAACGTCCTGACTTTC,CASSIDSAGANVLTF
TRBJ2-2,13,NA,TRBV7-3,NA,TGTGCCAGCAGCTTAATCGGCACCGGGGAGCTGTTTTTT,CASSLIGTGELFF
TRBJ2-7,16,NA,TRBV11-3,NA,TGTGCCAGCAGCTTAGAAGGGCCCTGGGGTGATAACGAGCAGTACTTC,CASSLEGPWGDNEQYF
TRBJ2-7,10,NA,TRBV20-1,NA,TGCAGTGCTAGGTCCGCTAGACAACACTTC,CSARSARQHF
TRBJ2-4,14,NA,TRBV25-1,NA,TGTGCCAGCAAAGGGGCCACCTTTGGGAACATTCAGTACTTC,CASKGATFGNIQYF
TRBJ2-7,15,NA,TRBV5-6,TRBD1,TGTGCCAGCAGCTTGATAGAGACAGGGGCCTACGAGCAGTACTTC,CASSLIETGAYEQYF
TRBJ1-3,15,NA,TRBV28,NA,TGTGCCAGCAGTAGTGGAGGGGACTCTGGAAACACCATATATTTT,CASSSGGDSGNTIYF
TRBJ1-1,14,NA,TRBV7-2,NA,TGTGCCAGCAGCTTATTTATTGGGAGGGCTGAAGCTTTCTTT,CASSLFIGRAEAFF
TRBJ1-2,13,once,TRBV18,NA,TGTGCCAGCTCACCACCTAGTACCTATGGCTACACCTTC,CASSPPSTYGYTF
TRBJ2-3,19,NA,TRBV7-9,NA,TGTGCCAGCAGAAGAATCACGGGGGTATCGGGGAGTAGCACAGATACGCAGTATTTT,CASRRITGVSGSSTDTQYF
TRBJ1-2,15,NA,TRBV11-2,NA,TGTGCCAGCAGCTCGCTTAATATTGGAAGCTATGGCTACACCTTC,CASSSLNIGSYGYTF
TRBJ1-3,16,once,TRBV7-2,NA,TGTGCCAGCCAGGGCGGGGGGGGAGCGAGCTTCGGCACCATATATTTT,CASQGGGGASFGTIYF
TRBJ2-7,15,NA,TRBV9,NA,TGTGCCAGCAGCCTCGGCCGGGACCCCTCCTACGAGCAGTACTTC,CASSLGRDPSYEQYF